This TCR beta chain was sequenced for a study of vaccination and CD4 T cells after COVID-19. About the research overall: The authors exposed cells to overlapping spike peptides derived from SARS-CoV-2, HCoV-NL63, HCoV-OC43 and HCoV-229E. Control cultures, each given a CEFX pool, an HIV-1 Nef pool, or no peptide, were included.

Note on this clonotype: Its antigen remains unknown.

The V gene lost 0 bases and the J gene lost 7 bases, with 12 bases spanning the gap. CDR3 length: 14 residues. Per germline, CDR1 MNHEY and CDR2 SVGAGI. Specified treatment: roughly ten-day PBMC culture with coronavirus spike peptide pools or control peptides (ViraFEST assay). Peptide-pool expansion of antigen-specific T cells preceded TCR sequencing in ViraFEST. Study-level points and caveats: There was no significant change from 21 to 38 median reactive clonotypes.

An Oncomine TCR Beta short-read assay was used to sequence the DNA from cultured CD4+ T cells. TCRdb recomputed calls from the PCR reads with MiXCR, one row per CDR3 protein. The top ten hold roughly 28% of the sample, which has about 26,000 distinct CDR3 sequences, around 50% seen once. Material: CD4+ T cells from blood, cultured in vitro, obtained before SARS-CoV-2 vaccination. This clonotype was obtained from a human donor who received a COVID-19 vaccine. The V call is TRBV6-5, the J call TRBJ1-2; D uncertain. The CDR3 sequence: CASSYSISWRGYTF. In nucleotides, the CDR3 is TGTGCCAGCAGTTACTCGATTTCATGGCGTGGCTACACCTTC.